The TCR beta chain under discussion was sequenced for a study of Graves' ophthalmopathy and Graves' hyperthyroidism. CDR3 regions of TCR beta were amplified from RNA transcripts. Second-round multiplex PCR followed a first-round RT-PCR using HTBI primers. TCRdb fed the multiplex PCR reads into MiXCR, producing one record per CDR3 protein. The data show 1 million to 1.3 million distinct CDR3 sequences, less than 45% seen once. Trimming took off 4 bases at V and 2 bases at J, with 9 bases between the two ends. The CDR3 spans 13 residues. Germline lookup yields CDR1 SQVTM and CDR2 ANQGSEA. This clonotype was detected ten times or more.

Sequencing used peripheral blood or thyroid tissue (not recorded which). The chain combines TRBV29-1 with TRBJ1-3; no clear D gene. The clonotype originates from an adult man with Graves' hyperthyroidism. Here the CDR3 reads CSVGTRAGNTIYF. The DNA for the CDR3 is TGCAGCGTTGGAACTAGAGCTGGAAACACCATATATTTT.